This T cell receptor beta chain came from a study of blood T cell repertoires in COVID-19. Per germline, CDR1 SGHDN and CDR2 FVKESK. CDR3 length: 13 amino acids. V was cut by 2 bases and J by 5 bases, with 8 bases left in between. A Seattle source enrolled patients during active infection and followed them longitudinally. Original processing methods: Amplification with reference gene primers provided the estimates of nucleated cell counts. Produced via immunoSEQ multiplex PCR; TCRdb's table is partial and in-frame only. The V and J calls and clone size are taken from that table; D and trimming were inferred from the DNA. The sample yields approximately 90,000 clones, approximately 88% seen once.

This chain joins TRBV14 and TRBJ2-3; perhaps TRBD2 as D (5 bases). The sequenced material came from peripheral blood. This TCR derives from a man aged 55 to 70 with COVID-19, enrolled during active disease. The CDR3 reads CASSQRAGDTQYF. The CDR3 DNA reads TGTGCCAGCAGCCAAAGGGCGGGAGATACGCAGTATTTT.